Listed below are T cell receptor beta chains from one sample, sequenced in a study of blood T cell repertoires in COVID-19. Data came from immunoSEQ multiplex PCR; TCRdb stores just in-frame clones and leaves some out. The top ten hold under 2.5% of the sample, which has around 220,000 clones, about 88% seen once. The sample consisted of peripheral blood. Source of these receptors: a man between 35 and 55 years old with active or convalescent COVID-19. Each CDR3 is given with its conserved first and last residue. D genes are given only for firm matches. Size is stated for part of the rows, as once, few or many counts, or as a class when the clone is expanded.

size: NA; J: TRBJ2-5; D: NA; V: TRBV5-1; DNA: TGCGCCAGCAGCTTGCACATTCAAGAGACCCAGTACTTC; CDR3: CASSLHIQETQYF
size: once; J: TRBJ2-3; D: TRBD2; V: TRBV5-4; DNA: TGTGCCAGCAGCGTAAGACTAGCGGGGAACACAGATACGCAGTATTTT; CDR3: CASSVRLAGNTDTQYF
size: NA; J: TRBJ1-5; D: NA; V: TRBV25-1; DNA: TGTGCCAGCAGTGATAGAGGTTCGAATCAGCCCCAGCATTTT; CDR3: CASSDRGSNQPQHF
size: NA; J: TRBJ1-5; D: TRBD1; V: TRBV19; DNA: TGTGCCAGTAGCCGGGACAGGGGCGGCAATCAGCCCCAGCATTTT; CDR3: CASSRDRGGNQPQHF
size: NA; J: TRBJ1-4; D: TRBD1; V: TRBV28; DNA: TGTGCCAGCAGGCAGCCCTACAGGGGGGGGGATGAAAAACTGTTTTTT; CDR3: CASRQPYRGGDEKLFF
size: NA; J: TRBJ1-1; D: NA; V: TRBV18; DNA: TGTGCCAGCTCACCACGGAGACAGAAGAACACTGAAGCTTTCTTT; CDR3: CASSPRRQKNTEAFF
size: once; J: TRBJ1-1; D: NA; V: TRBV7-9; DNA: TGTGCCAGCAGGCGGCTCGGGTCGAACACTGAAGCTTTCTTT; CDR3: CASRRLGSNTEAFF
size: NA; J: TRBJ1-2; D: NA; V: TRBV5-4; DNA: TGTGCCAGCAGCCTGGGATCTAGTGGCTACACCTTC; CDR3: CASSLGSSGYTF
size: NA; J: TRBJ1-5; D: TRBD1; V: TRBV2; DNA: TGTGCCAGCAGAATAAAGACAGGGCTCAATCAGCCCCAGCATTTT; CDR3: CASRIKTGLNQPQHF
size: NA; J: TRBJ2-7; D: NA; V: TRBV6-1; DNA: TGTGCCAGCAGTGACATCCCCTACGAGCAGTACTTC; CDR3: CASSDIPYEQYF
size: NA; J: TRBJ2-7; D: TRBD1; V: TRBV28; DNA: TGTGCCAGCAGTTCCCTGGCCCCAAGGGGGCCCTACGAGCAGTACTTC; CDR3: CASSSLAPRGPYEQYF
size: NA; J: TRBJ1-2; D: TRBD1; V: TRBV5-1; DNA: TGCGCCAGCAGCTGGGGACAGGGAGAGAGTGGCTACACCTTC; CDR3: CASSWGQGESGYTF
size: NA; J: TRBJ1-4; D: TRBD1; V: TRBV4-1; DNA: TGCGCCAGCAGCCTACTTATAGGGACAGCTAATGAAAAACTGTTTTTT; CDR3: CASSLLIGTANEKLFF
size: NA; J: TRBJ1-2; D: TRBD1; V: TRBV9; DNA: TGTGCCAGCAGCGCCCGACAGGGGGCGAGCTATGGCTACACCTTC; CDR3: CASSARQGASYGYTF
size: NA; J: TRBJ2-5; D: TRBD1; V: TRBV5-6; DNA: TGTGCCAGCAGCCTCGGGACAGCCCAAGAGACCCAGTACTTC; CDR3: CASSLGTAQETQYF
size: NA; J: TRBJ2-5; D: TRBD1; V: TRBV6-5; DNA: TGTGCCAGCAGTTATTCCGGGACAGGACAAGAGACCCAGTACTTC; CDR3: CASSYSGTGQETQYF